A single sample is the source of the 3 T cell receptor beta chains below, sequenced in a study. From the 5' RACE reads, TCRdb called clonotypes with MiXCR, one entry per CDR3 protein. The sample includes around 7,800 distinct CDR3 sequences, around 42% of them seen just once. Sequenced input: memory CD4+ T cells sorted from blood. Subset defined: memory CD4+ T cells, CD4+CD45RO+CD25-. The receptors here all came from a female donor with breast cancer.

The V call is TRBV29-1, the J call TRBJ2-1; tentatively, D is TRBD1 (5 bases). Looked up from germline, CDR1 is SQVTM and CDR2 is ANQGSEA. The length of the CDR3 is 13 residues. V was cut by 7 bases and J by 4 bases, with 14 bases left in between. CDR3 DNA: TGCAGCGCCCGGGCCCAGGGTTACAATGAGCAGTTCTTC. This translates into CSARAQGYNEQFF.

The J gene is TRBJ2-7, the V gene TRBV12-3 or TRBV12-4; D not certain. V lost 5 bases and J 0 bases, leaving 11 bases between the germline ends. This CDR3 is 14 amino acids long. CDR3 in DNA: TGTGCCAGCAGTCTGACGTACTCCTCCTACGAGCAGTACTTC. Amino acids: CASSLTYSSYEQYF.

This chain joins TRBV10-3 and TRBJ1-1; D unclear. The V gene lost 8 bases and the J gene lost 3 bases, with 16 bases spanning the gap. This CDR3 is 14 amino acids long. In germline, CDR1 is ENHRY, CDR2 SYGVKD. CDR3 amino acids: CAIRPRPRDTEAFF. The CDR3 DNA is TGTGCCATCCGACCTCGGCCCCGGGACACTGAAGCTTTCTTT.